This T cell receptor (beta chain) was captured by sequencing in a study of blood T cell repertoires in COVID-19 (dated by TCRdb to the early 2020s). Turning to the overall study: Samples from collaborators originated in the United States, Italy and Spain and spanned both the acute and convalescent phases of COVID-19. Nearly every sample came with metadata listing a de-identified subject ID, COVID-19 status, age in years and sex. A freely available public database, intended as a resource for researchers studying the immune response to SARS-CoV-2, is where the repertoires were released. Where available, HLA class I and class II types were obtained from metadata supplied by the sample provider rather than from assay-based typing. The prospective study material was composed of cDNA or gDNA derived from T cells, B-cell-depleted T cells, or PBMCs. Subjects who had been exposed to COVID-19, were actively infected with it, or had recovered from it provided the deeply sampled blood TCRbeta repertoires that made up the dataset. Samples came from the ongoing ImmuneRACE study (first 160 participants) plus 1,254 subjects from 6 global collaborators. The study at large found these results: The amount of clinical and demographic metadata varied by source and participant and was provided uncurated.

The collaborating institutions used their own protocols to collect whole blood in K2EDTA tubes. For TCRbeta analysis, collaborators shipped samples in one of three forms: frozen whole blood, isolated PBMCs, or DNA extracted from either of those sample types. Looking up the germline V gene yields CDR1 SGHTA and CDR2 FQGNSA. From the cysteine up to the phenylalanine, the CDR3 has a length of 15 residues. The only DNA kept is the CDR3, 45 bases in frame from the first base. The V end gives up 2 bases and the J end 7 bases, leaving 9 bases in the junction not matched to a gene. TCRbeta CDR3 regions were amplified from genomic DNA by means of the immunoSEQ Assay, a bias-controlled multiplex PCR. Processing in the source paper ran as follows. The number of nucleated cells in each sample was estimated from the amplification of reference gene primers within the assay. To quantify the absolute abundance of each unique TCRbeta CDR3 rearrangement, sequence reads were collapsed and filtered. For each sample, productive Simpson clonality was calculated as the square root of Simpson's diversity index across productive rearrangements. TCRdb provides this immuneACCESS table in a form limited to in-frame rearrangements. Some clones are lacking; in checked studies, under half of them reflect an unresolved V gene, and why the rest are absent is not known. V and J calls and clone size are those listed in that table; D and trimming were worked out from the DNA. The sample has around 110,000 clones on record, 75% to 90% of them singletons. 2% to 2.5% of the sample is in the top ten clones.

Points on this clone: No antigen is known for it. No clone much larger than this one lies a single base away; base qualities are absent.

The material sequenced was peripheral blood. The TCR was taken from a man aged 25-45 years with acute or convalescent COVID-19. The V and J segments used are TRBV7-2 and TRBJ1-2, with TRBD1 identical over 8 junction bases. The CDR3 here reads CASSLRRTGRGGYTF. The DNA is TGTGCCAGCAGCTTAAGAAGGACAGGGAGGGGTGGCTACACCTTC.